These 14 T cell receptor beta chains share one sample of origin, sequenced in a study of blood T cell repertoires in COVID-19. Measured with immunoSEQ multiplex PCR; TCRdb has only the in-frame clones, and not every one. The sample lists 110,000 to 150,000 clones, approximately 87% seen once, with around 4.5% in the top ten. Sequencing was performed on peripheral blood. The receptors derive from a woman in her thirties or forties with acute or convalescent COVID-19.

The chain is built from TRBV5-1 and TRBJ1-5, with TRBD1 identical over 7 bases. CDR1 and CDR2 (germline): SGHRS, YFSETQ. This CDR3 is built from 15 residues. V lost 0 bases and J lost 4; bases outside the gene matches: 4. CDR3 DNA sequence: TGCGCCAGCAGCTTGGGGGGACAGTCGAATCAGCCCCAGCATTTT. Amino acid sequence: CASSLGGQSNQPQHF.

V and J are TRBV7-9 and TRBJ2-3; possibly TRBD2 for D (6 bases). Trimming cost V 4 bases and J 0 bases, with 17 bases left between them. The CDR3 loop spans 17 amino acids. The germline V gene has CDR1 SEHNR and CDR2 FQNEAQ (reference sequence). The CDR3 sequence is CASSSRSGGRSTDTQYF. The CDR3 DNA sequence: TGTGCCAGCAGCTCCCGATCCGGGGGACGTAGCACAGATACGCAGTATTTT.

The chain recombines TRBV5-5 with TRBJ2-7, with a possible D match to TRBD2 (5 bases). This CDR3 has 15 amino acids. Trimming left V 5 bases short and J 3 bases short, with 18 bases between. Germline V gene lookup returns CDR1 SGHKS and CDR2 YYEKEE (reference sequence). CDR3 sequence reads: CASRVLVGGYYEQYF. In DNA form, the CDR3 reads TGTGCCAGCAGAGTTTTAGTAGGAGGCTACTACGAGCAGTACTTC.

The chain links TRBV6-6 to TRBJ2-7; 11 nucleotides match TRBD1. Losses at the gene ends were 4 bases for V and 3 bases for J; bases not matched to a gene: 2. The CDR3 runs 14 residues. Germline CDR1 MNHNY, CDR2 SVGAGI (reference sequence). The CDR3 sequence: CASSSGQGDYEQYF. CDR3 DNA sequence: TGTGCCAGCAGTTCGGGACAGGGGGACTACGAGCAGTACTTC.

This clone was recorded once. The CDR3 reads CASSRSGNTIYF. CDR3 nucleotides: TGTGCCAGCAGTCGCTCTGGAAACACCATATATTTT. V and J are TRBV3-1 (or the pseudogene TRBV3-2) and TRBJ1-3; no clear D. Per the germline V gene, CDR1 is LGHDT and CDR2 is YNNKEL (reference sequence). Trimming shortened V by 6 bases and J by 0 bases, and 3 bases separated the two germline ends. CDR3 length: 12 amino acids.

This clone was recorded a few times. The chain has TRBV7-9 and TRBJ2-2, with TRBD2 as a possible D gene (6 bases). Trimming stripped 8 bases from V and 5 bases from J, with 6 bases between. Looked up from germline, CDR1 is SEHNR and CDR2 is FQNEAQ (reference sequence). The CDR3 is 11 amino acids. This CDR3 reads CASAGTGELFF. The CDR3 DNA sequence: TGTGCCAGCGCGGGGACCGGGGAGCTGTTTTTT. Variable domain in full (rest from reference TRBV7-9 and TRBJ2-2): DTGVSQNPRHKITKRGQNVTFRCDPISEHNRLYWYRQTLGQGPEFLTYFQNEAQLEKSRLLSDRFSAERPKGSFSTLEIQRTEQGDSAMYLCASAGTGELFFGEGSRLTVL.

Here the CDR3 reads CASSLELAGTGELFF. CDR3 nucleotides: TGTGCCAGCAGCCTGGAGCTAGCGGGGACCGGGGAGCTGTTTTTT. The rearrangement uses TRBV5-5 and TRBJ2-2; TRBD2 matches at 9 bases. Germline CDR1 SGHKS, CDR2 YYEKEE (reference sequence). The trim removed 4 bases at V and 5 bases at J, leaving 6 bases unmatched. The CDR3 is 15 residues long.

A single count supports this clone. The CDR3 bases are TGTGCCAGCAGCTTGTATCAGGGGTTCAATCAGCCCCAGCATTTT. Its translation: CASSLYQGFNQPQHF. The gene calls are TRBV7-6 and TRBJ1-5; TRBD1 might be the D (6 bases). The germline CDR1 and CDR2 sequences are SGHVS and FNYEAQ. This CDR3 region has 15 residues. Trimming pared 3 bases from V and 3 bases from J, leaving 12 bases between.

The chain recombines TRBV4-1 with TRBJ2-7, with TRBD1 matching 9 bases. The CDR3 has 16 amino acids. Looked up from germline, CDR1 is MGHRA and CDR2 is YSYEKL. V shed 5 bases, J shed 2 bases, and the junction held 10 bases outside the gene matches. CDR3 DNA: TGCGCCAGCAGCAATCATCCGGGACAGGGAGCCTACGAGCAGTACTTC. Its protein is CASSNHPGQGAYEQYF.

Here the CDR3 reads CASSSSYEQYF. DNA for the CDR3: TGTGCCAGCAGTTCTTCCTACGAGCAGTACTTC. J is TRBJ2-7 and V is TRBV12-3 or TRBV12-4; D not resolved. CDR3 length: 11 residues. V lost 4 bases to trimming and J lost 1 base, with 2 bases between them.

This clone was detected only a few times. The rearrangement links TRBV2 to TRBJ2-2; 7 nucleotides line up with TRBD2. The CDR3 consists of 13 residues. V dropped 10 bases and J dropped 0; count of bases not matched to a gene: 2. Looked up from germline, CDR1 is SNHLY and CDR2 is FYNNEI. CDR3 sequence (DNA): TGTGCCACCGGGGGGACGAACACCGGGGAGCTGTTTTTT. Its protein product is CATGGTNTGELFF.

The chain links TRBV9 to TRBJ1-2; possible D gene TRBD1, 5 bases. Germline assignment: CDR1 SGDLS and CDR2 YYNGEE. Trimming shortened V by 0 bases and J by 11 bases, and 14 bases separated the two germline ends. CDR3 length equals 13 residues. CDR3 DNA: TGTGCCAGCAGCGTAGCACAGGCCCGTCGGTACACCTTC. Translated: CASSVAQARRYTF.

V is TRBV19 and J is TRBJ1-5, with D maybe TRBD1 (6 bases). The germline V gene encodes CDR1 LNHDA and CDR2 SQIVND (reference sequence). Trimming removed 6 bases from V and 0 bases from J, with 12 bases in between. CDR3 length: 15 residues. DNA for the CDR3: TGTGCCAGTAGCCTCATGGGGGCTAGCAATCAGCCCCAGCATTTT. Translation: CASSLMGASNQPQHF.

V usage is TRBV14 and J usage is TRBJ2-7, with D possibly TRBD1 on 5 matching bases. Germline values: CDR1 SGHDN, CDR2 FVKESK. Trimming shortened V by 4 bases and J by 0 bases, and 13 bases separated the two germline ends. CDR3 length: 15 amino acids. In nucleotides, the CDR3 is TGTGCCAGCAGCCCAACGATGACAGTCTCCTACGAGCAGTACTTC. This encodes CASSPTMTVSYEQYF. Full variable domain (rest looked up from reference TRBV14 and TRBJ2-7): EAGVTQFPSHSVIEKGQTVTLRCDPISGHDNLYWYRRVMGKEIKFLLHFVKESKQDESGMPNNRFLAERTGGTYSTLKVQPAELEDSGVYFCASSPTMTVSYEQYFGPGTRLTVT.